These 10 T cell receptor beta chains originate from one sample sequenced in a study of glioma-infiltrating T cells after dendritic cell vaccination. Method: immunoSEQ multiplex PCR; TCRdb's copy keeps in-frame clones and lacks some. The sample lists 90,000 or so clones, around 85% occurring once. Source: blood, taken before dendritic cell vaccination. The source is a human donor with glioblastoma.

The chain joins TRBV18 to TRBJ1-2; TRBD1 is a possible D gene (6 bases). Between the trimmed V and J ends, which lost 4 bases and 4 bases, there was a span of 10 bases. The V gene's germline CDR1 is KGHSH and CDR2 LQKENI. The CDR3 sequence is 13 residues long. CDR3 DNA sequence: TGTGCCAGCTCACTGACAGGCCCCTATGGCTACACCTTC. Protein product: CASSLTGPYGYTF. The whole variable domain, remainder taken from reference TRBV18 and TRBJ1-2, is NAGVMQNPRHLVRRRGQEARLRCSPMKGHSHVYWYRQLPEEGLKFMVYLQKENIIDESGMPKERFSAEFPKEGPSILRIQQVVRGDSAAYFCASSLTGPYGYTFGSGTRLTVV.

The chain couples TRBV6-6 to TRBJ2-3; D remains ambiguous. Germline CDR1 is MNHNY and CDR2 is SVGAGI (reference sequence). The CDR3 is 12 residues long. The V end was cut by 4 bases, the J end by 2 bases, with 4 bases between. Here the CDR3 reads CASSFVTDTQYF. CDR3 in DNA: TGTGCCAGCAGTTTCGTCACAGATACGCAGTATTTT.

The chain links TRBV29-1 to TRBJ1-2; D is perhaps TRBD1 (6 bases). Germline V gene data show CDR1 as SQVTM and CDR2 as ANQGSEA. This CDR3 contains 13 residues. V was shortened by 6 bases and J by 5 bases, with 16 bases between the two germline ends. In nucleotides, the CDR3 is TGCAGCGTAGACGAAGGGACAAGGTATGGCTACACCTTC. Translating gives CSVDEGTRYGYTF.

The chain combines TRBV5-4 with TRBJ1-1; the D gene is possibly TRBD1 (5 bases). V lost 4 bases to trimming and J lost 1 base, with 14 bases between them. This CDR3 is 15 amino acids long. Germline V gene data show CDR1 as SGHNT and CDR2 as YYREEE (reference sequence). As DNA, the CDR3 is TGTGCCAGCAGCCCATCGATCGACAGGAACACTGAAGCTTTCTTT. Protein sequence: CASSPSIDRNTEAFF. Drawing the rest from reference TRBV5-4 and TRBJ1-1, the complete variable domain is ETGVTQSPTHLIKTRGQQVTLRCSSQSGHNTVSWYQQALGQGPQFIFQYYREEENGRGNFPPRFSGLQFPNYSSELNVNALELDDSALYLCASSPSIDRNTEAFFGQGTRLTVV.

This sequence joins TRBV6-5 and TRBJ2-7; TRBD2 might be the D (6 bases). Trimming cost V 3 bases and J 6 bases, with 12 bases left between them. CDR1 MNHEY and CDR2 SVGAGI come from the germline V gene. The CDR3 length is 13 residues. CDR3 bases: TGTGCCAGCAGTTATCCGGGGGTGGGCGAGCAGTACTTC. Translating gives CASSYPGVGEQYF.

V gene TRBV7-6 combines with J gene TRBJ1-5, with D tentatively TRBD1 (6 bases). Per the germline V gene, CDR1 is SGHVS and CDR2 is FNYEAQ. The CDR3 spans 18 residues. Between the trimmed V and J ends, which lost 2 bases and 2 bases, there was a span of 19 bases. Written as DNA, the CDR3 is TGTGCCAGCAGCTTACGTTCTGGGGGGGGCCTCGGCAATCAGCCCCAGCATTTT. It codes for CASSLRSGGGLGNQPQHF.

The J gene is TRBJ1-1, the V gene TRBV2; D is unclear. The CDR3 loop spans 14 amino acids. The germline V gene encodes CDR1 SNHLY and CDR2 FYNNEI. Trimming took 11 bases from V and 6 from J, leaving 22 bases between them. CDR3 coding DNA: TGTGCCTCAGTTTTCGGGCCCACCGGGGCTGAAGCTTTCTTT. Its protein is CASVFGPTGAEAFF.

The rearrangement joins TRBV7-9 to TRBJ2-2, with D perhaps TRBD1 (6 bases). The germline CDR1 and CDR2 sequences are SEHNR and FQNEAQ (reference sequence). The CDR3 runs 16 residues. Trimming took 5 bases from V and 7 from J, leaving 20 bases between them. The CDR3 loop reads CASSMTPAGAGGELFF. The CDR3 DNA reads as TGTGCCAGCAGCATGACCCCGGCAGGGGCTGGCGGGGAGCTGTTTTTT.

The chain is built from TRBV7-3 and TRBJ2-1; D unresolved. Germline V CDR1 and CDR2: SGHTA, FQGTGA. The CDR3 consists of 13 residues. The V end lost 5 bases, the J end lost 0 bases, and 5 bases lay between the germline ends. CDR3 protein: CASSTSSYNEQFF. In nucleotides, the CDR3 is TGTGCCAGCAGCACGAGCTCCTACAATGAGCAGTTCTTC.

The chain couples TRBV7-2 to TRBJ1-1, with D uncertain. The V gene's germline CDR1 is SGHTA and CDR2 FQGNSA. V lost 7 bases, J lost 0 bases, and 12 bases lay in between. The CDR3 contains 14 residues. CDR3 sequence: CASTPRAMNTEAFF. CDR3 nucleotides: TGTGCCAGCACCCCACGAGCCATGAACACTGAAGCTTTCTTT.